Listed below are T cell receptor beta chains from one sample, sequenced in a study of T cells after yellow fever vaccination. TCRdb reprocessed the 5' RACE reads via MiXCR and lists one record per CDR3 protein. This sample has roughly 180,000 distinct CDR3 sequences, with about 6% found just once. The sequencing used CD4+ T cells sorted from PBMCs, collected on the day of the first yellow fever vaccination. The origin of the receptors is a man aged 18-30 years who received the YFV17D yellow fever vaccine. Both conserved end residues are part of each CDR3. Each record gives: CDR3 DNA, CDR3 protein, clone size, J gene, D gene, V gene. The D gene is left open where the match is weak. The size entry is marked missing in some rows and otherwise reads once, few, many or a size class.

CDR3nt: TGTGCCAGCAGGTGGGGACTAGCGGGGGAGACCCAGTACTTC
CDR3aa: CASRWGLAGETQYF
abundance: -
j_gene: TRBJ2-5
d_gene: TRBD2
v_gene: TRBV6-1

CDR3nt: TGTGCCAGCAGCACACTAGCATCAGATACGCAGTATTTT
CDR3aa: CASSTLASDTQYF
abundance: few
j_gene: TRBJ2-3
d_gene: -
v_gene: TRBV7-2

CDR3nt: TGCAGTGCTTGGCTGAGGAACAATGAGCAGTTCTTC
CDR3aa: CSAWLRNNEQFF
abundance: many
j_gene: TRBJ2-1
d_gene: -
v_gene: TRBV20-1

CDR3nt: TGTGCCAGCAGCTCCCGCGGGGGTCTCAGCTCCTACGAGCAGTACTTC
CDR3aa: CASSSRGGLSSYEQYF
abundance: few
j_gene: TRBJ2-7
d_gene: TRBD2
v_gene: TRBV7-3

CDR3nt: TGTGCCAGCAGCTTGGGACAGAAGGTAACCTACGAGCAGTACTTC
CDR3aa: CASSLGQKVTYEQYF
abundance: many
j_gene: TRBJ2-7
d_gene: -
v_gene: TRBV5-6

CDR3nt: TGTGCCAGCAGCCCCCAGGGGGGGGCTGGGGAGCTGTTTTTT
CDR3aa: CASSPQGGAGELFF
abundance: many
j_gene: TRBJ2-2
d_gene: -
v_gene: TRBV5-4

CDR3nt: TGCGCCAGCAGCCAAGATAGCGTAGATGCAGCGGGGGGCCTCTACGAGCAGTACTTC
CDR3aa: CASSQDSVDAAGGLYEQYF
abundance: many
j_gene: TRBJ2-7
d_gene: TRBD2
v_gene: TRBV4-1

CDR3nt: TGCGCCAGCAGTGGTGCAGGGGGCGAGCAGTACTTC
CDR3aa: CASSGAGGEQYF
abundance: many
j_gene: TRBJ2-7
d_gene: TRBD1
v_gene: TRBV10-1

CDR3nt: TGCAGCGTGGGGACTGGGAATGAGCAGTTCTTC
CDR3aa: CSVGTGNEQFF
abundance: few
j_gene: TRBJ2-1
d_gene: -
v_gene: TRBV29-1

CDR3nt: TGTGCCAGCAGCTGGACAGGGGGCCCTCTGAACACTGAAGCTTTCTTT
CDR3aa: CASSWTGGPLNTEAFF
abundance: -
j_gene: TRBJ1-1
d_gene: TRBD1
v_gene: TRBV6-1

CDR3nt: TGCAGTGCTAGTGCGGGGACAGTAAGGACTCAGCCCCAGCATTTT
CDR3aa: CSASAGTVRTQPQHF
abundance: -
j_gene: TRBJ1-5
d_gene: TRBD1
v_gene: TRBV20-1

CDR3nt: TGCAGTGCTAGAGATGTCGGGCATCTCAGCACAGATACGCAGTATTTT
CDR3aa: CSARDVGHLSTDTQYF
abundance: many
j_gene: TRBJ2-3
d_gene: -
v_gene: TRBV20-1

CDR3nt: TGCGCCAGCAGCCCCCAGGGAACCCAAGAGACCCAGTACTTC
CDR3aa: CASSPQGTQETQYF
abundance: -
j_gene: TRBJ2-5
d_gene: -
v_gene: TRBV5-1

CDR3nt: TGCGCCAGCAGCTCAAGACAGGGCTTGACAGATACGCAGTATTTT
CDR3aa: CASSSRQGLTDTQYF
abundance: many
j_gene: TRBJ2-3
d_gene: TRBD1
v_gene: TRBV5-1

CDR3nt: TGCGCCAGCAGCGAGGACGGGGGATATTCACCCCTCCACTTT
CDR3aa: CASSEDGGYSPLHF
abundance: -
j_gene: TRBJ1-6
d_gene: -
v_gene: TRBV5-1

CDR3nt: TGTGCCAGCAGCCAGGGACAGGGGAAGAACACTGAAGCTTTCTTT
CDR3aa: CASSQGQGKNTEAFF
abundance: few
j_gene: TRBJ1-1
d_gene: TRBD1
v_gene: TRBV7-6

CDR3nt: TGTGCCAGCAGCTCCGATCCGGGGGCGCTTGGAAGGAATCAGCCCCAGCATTTT
CDR3aa: CASSSDPGALGRNQPQHF
abundance: many
j_gene: TRBJ1-5
d_gene: -
v_gene: TRBV7-9

CDR3nt: TGCAGTGCTGAGGGCGGACAGGGACGTAAGCAGTTCTTC
CDR3aa: CSAEGGQGRKQFF
abundance: many
j_gene: TRBJ2-1
d_gene: TRBD1
v_gene: TRBV20-1

CDR3nt: TGCAGTGCCCCCGACGGACAGTACACTGAAGCTTTCTTT
CDR3aa: CSAPDGQYTEAFF
abundance: many
j_gene: TRBJ1-1
d_gene: -
v_gene: TRBV20-1

CDR3nt: TGTGCCAGCTGCTACTACGGGGGTTCCGGGGAGCTGTTTTTT
CDR3aa: CASCYYGGSGELFF
abundance: many
j_gene: TRBJ2-2
d_gene: -
v_gene: TRBV6-5

CDR3nt: TGTGCCTGGAGTGAATTTTATGAGCAGTTCTTC
CDR3aa: CAWSEFYEQFF
abundance: many
j_gene: TRBJ2-1
d_gene: -
v_gene: TRBV30

CDR3nt: TGTGCCACCAGTGATGGGGGACAGGGGGTGAACACTGAAGCTTTCTTT
CDR3aa: CATSDGGQGVNTEAFF
abundance: few
j_gene: TRBJ1-1
d_gene: TRBD1
v_gene: TRBV24-1

CDR3nt: TGTGCTAGCAGCTTAAGGCAGGGCAACTATGGCTACACCTTC
CDR3aa: CASSLRQGNYGYTF
abundance: many
j_gene: TRBJ1-2
d_gene: -
v_gene: TRBV7-7

CDR3nt: TGCGCCAGCAGCCAAGTAGCGGGGGACTACGAGCAGTACTTC
CDR3aa: CASSQVAGDYEQYF
abundance: few
j_gene: TRBJ2-7
d_gene: TRBD2
v_gene: TRBV4-1

CDR3nt: TGCAGCGTTGATCCTAGCACAGATACGCAGTATTTT
CDR3aa: CSVDPSTDTQYF
abundance: many
j_gene: TRBJ2-3
d_gene: -
v_gene: TRBV29-1

CDR3nt: TGTGCCAGCAGCCCCGAGGCAGATACGCAGTATTTT
CDR3aa: CASSPEADTQYF
abundance: -
j_gene: TRBJ2-3
d_gene: -
v_gene: TRBV9

CDR3nt: TGTGCCAGCAGTTACTCCCAGGAGGGAGGGGAGCTGTTTTTT
CDR3aa: CASSYSQEGGELFF
abundance: many
j_gene: TRBJ2-2
d_gene: -
v_gene: TRBV6-5

CDR3nt: TGTGCCAGCTCACCGGGATTTCCCCACAATGAGCAGTTCTTC
CDR3aa: CASSPGFPHNEQFF
abundance: few
j_gene: TRBJ2-1
d_gene: -
v_gene: TRBV18

CDR3nt: TGCAGTGCCCCCGATCCCAAGGGAGACCAAGAGACCCAGTACTTC
CDR3aa: CSAPDPKGDQETQYF
abundance: many
j_gene: TRBJ2-5
d_gene: -
v_gene: TRBV20-1

CDR3nt: TGTGCCAGCAATACACGGGGCCAGGGTCGAGGATACGAGCAGTACTTC
CDR3aa: CASNTRGQGRGYEQYF
abundance: -
j_gene: TRBJ2-7
d_gene: -
v_gene: TRBV6-1

CDR3nt: TGTGCCATCAGTCAAAGACAGGGGACGACTTTCTTT
CDR3aa: CAISQRQGTTFF
abundance: many
j_gene: TRBJ1-1
d_gene: TRBD1
v_gene: TRBV10-3

CDR3nt: TGTGCCAGCAGGGTAACAGGGGGCACTGAAGCTTTCTTT
CDR3aa: CASRVTGGTEAFF
abundance: -
j_gene: TRBJ1-1
d_gene: TRBD1
v_gene: TRBV7-2

CDR3nt: TGCGCCAGCAGCTCCTTGGACAGGGAGACACGGACGCAGTATTTT
CDR3aa: CASSSLDRETRTQYF
abundance: few
j_gene: TRBJ2-3
d_gene: TRBD1
v_gene: TRBV4-3

CDR3nt: TGTGCCAGCTCACCACGGGAAAATTCACCCCTCCACTTT
CDR3aa: CASSPRENSPLHF
abundance: few
j_gene: TRBJ1-6
d_gene: -
v_gene: TRBV18

CDR3nt: TGTGCCAGCAGTCCCCAGGGGGCCTCTCTGCAGTACTTC
CDR3aa: CASSPQGASLQYF
abundance: many
j_gene: TRBJ2-7
d_gene: TRBD1
v_gene: TRBV12-3/TRBV12-4

CDR3nt: TGCAGTGCTCCCGACAGCTCTGGGGCCAACGTCCTGACTTTC
CDR3aa: CSAPDSSGANVLTF
abundance: -
j_gene: TRBJ2-6
d_gene: -
v_gene: TRBV20-1

CDR3nt: TGTGCCAGCAGCTTCCAGGGGACCGTGGGTCAGCCCCAGCATTTT
CDR3aa: CASSFQGTVGQPQHF
abundance: many
j_gene: TRBJ1-5
d_gene: -
v_gene: TRBV7-2

CDR3nt: TGCGCCAGCAGCCCACTAACAGGGGGTGGCACAGATACGCAGTATTTT
CDR3aa: CASSPLTGGGTDTQYF
abundance: many
j_gene: TRBJ2-3
d_gene: TRBD1
v_gene: TRBV5-1

CDR3nt: TGTGCCATCAGTGAGTTCAGGGGGCGTAGACGCACTGAAGCTTTCTTT
CDR3aa: CAISEFRGRRRTEAFF
abundance: few
j_gene: TRBJ1-1
d_gene: TRBD1
v_gene: TRBV10-3

CDR3nt: TGTGCCAGCAGACAGGGGACAGGGAATTCACCCCTCCACTTT
CDR3aa: CASRQGTGNSPLHF
abundance: many
j_gene: TRBJ1-6
d_gene: TRBD1
v_gene: TRBV6-4

CDR3nt: TGCGCCACCTCAAAGGGGGGGATTGATGAAAAACTGTTTTTT
CDR3aa: CATSKGGIDEKLFF
abundance: many
j_gene: TRBJ1-4
d_gene: -
v_gene: TRBV5-1

CDR3nt: TGCGCCAGCAGTCACCCGACTAGCGGGGGGCAAGAGACCCAGTACTTC
CDR3aa: CASSHPTSGGQETQYF
abundance: few
j_gene: TRBJ2-5
d_gene: TRBD2
v_gene: TRBV23-1

CDR3nt: TGCAGTGCTAGAGATCTGGGGCCCTTATATGAGCAGTTCTTC
CDR3aa: CSARDLGPLYEQFF
abundance: many
j_gene: TRBJ2-1
d_gene: -
v_gene: TRBV20-1

CDR3nt: TGCGCCAGCAGCCAAGATGGGGGTAACTACAATGAGCAGTTCTTC
CDR3aa: CASSQDGGNYNEQFF
abundance: few
j_gene: TRBJ2-1
d_gene: -
v_gene: TRBV4-3

CDR3nt: TGTGCCAGCAGCTCCCGGGGAAACACAGATACGCAGTATTTT
CDR3aa: CASSSRGNTDTQYF
abundance: few
j_gene: TRBJ2-3
d_gene: -
v_gene: TRBV7-9

CDR3nt: TGTGCCAGCAGCCTAGATGGTTACGAGACCCAGTACTTC
CDR3aa: CASSLDGYETQYF
abundance: many
j_gene: TRBJ2-5
d_gene: -
v_gene: TRBV6-6

CDR3nt: TGTGCCAGCTCAAGTCCAGGGCCTGAAAAACTGTTTTTT
CDR3aa: CASSSPGPEKLFF
abundance: many
j_gene: TRBJ1-4
d_gene: -
v_gene: TRBV18

CDR3nt: TGTGCCAGCAGCACAGGACAGAGACTCCACTTT
CDR3aa: CASSTGQRLHF
abundance: many
j_gene: TRBJ1-6
d_gene: -
v_gene: TRBV7-2

CDR3nt: TGTGCCAGCAGTCGACACCACGCTAGCACAGATACGCAGTATTTT
CDR3aa: CASSRHHASTDTQYF
abundance: many
j_gene: TRBJ2-3
d_gene: -
v_gene: TRBV7-2

CDR3nt: TGTGCCAGCCGACTAGCGAGGACGCAGTATTTT
CDR3aa: CASRLARTQYF
abundance: many
j_gene: TRBJ2-3
d_gene: TRBD2
v_gene: TRBV2

CDR3nt: TGTGCCAGCAGCTACGACGCGGGGTGGGGATTAACCAAAAACATTCAGTACTTC
CDR3aa: CASSYDAGWGLTKNIQYF
abundance: many
j_gene: TRBJ2-4
d_gene: -
v_gene: TRBV7-2

CDR3nt: TGCAGCGTGGCTGGGACAGGAGTTCGTGAGGATACGCAGTATTTT
CDR3aa: CSVAGTGVREDTQYF
abundance: -
j_gene: TRBJ2-3
d_gene: TRBD1
v_gene: TRBV29-1

CDR3nt: TGTGCCAGCAGCCCAAATCGTGGGGGGGGCACAGATACGCAGTATTTT
CDR3aa: CASSPNRGGGTDTQYF
abundance: many
j_gene: TRBJ2-3
d_gene: TRBD2
v_gene: TRBV6-1